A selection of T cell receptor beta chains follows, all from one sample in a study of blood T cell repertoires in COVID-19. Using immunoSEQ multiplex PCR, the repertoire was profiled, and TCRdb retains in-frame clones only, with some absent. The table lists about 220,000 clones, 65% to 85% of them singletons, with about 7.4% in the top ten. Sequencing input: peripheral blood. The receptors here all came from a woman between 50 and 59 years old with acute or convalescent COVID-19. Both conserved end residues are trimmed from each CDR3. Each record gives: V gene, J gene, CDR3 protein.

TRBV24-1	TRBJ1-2	ATSDPSLVYGYT
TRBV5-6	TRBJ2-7	ASSYPTVSYEQY
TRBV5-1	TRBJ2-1	ASRTSGSEEQF
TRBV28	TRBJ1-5	ASSGRGAGNQPQH
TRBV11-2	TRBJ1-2	ASSPRQGAYGYT
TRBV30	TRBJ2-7	AWSRFRTSGRVYEQY
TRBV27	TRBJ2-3	ASSLSGLVLADTQY
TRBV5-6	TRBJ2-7	ASSWTGGAYEQY
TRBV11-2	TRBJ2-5	ASSLPGLQETQY
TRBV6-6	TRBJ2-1	ASKGSGTGFGEQF
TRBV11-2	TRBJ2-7	ASSSLRDRTYEQY
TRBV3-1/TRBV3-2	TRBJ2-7	ASSRTLLTSGLSYEQY
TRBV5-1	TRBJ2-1	ASSLAPDFREQF
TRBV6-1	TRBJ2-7	ASSEGTAYEQY
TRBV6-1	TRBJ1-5	ASSGRGVRGSNQPQH
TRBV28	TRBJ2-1	ASSSPTSGSYNEQF
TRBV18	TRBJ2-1	ASSPRLAGGYNEQF
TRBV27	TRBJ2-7	ASSLSLSYEQY
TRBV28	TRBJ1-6	ASSFERNSPLH
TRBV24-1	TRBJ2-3	ATSGREDTQY
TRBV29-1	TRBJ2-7	SASSPGQGADEQY
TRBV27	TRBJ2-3	ASRGHNTDTQY
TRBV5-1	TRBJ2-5	ASNPNARGVGTQY
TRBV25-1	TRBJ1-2	ASSDAGRFYGYT